One TCR beta chain is described in this entry. The antigen remains unidentified. The PCR contained 60 Vbeta and 13 Jbeta primers. Data came from immunoSEQ multiplex PCR; TCRdb stores just in-frame clones and leaves some out. This table has fewer than 250,000 clones, approximately 87% appearing once. Each of the donors was a healthy bone marrow donor. Trimming at V came to 5 bases and at J to 5 bases, leaving 15 bases not matched to a gene. The CDR3 is made up of 16 amino acids. Looked up from germline, CDR1 is SGHTA and CDR2 is FQGNSA. This entry is derived from a study of cytomegalovirus exposure and HLA in healthy donors. Across the whole study: T cells numbering about 179 million yielded some 110 million unique TCR beta sequences in an earlier analysis.

Study-wide results and limits: A missense variant in DCLRE1C was later tied to TCR beta V- and J-gene trimming.

The source is a man younger than 45 in good health and CMV-seronegative. The J gene is TRBJ2-7, the V gene TRBV7-2; 7 nucleotides agree with TRBD2. Specimen: PBMCs. This CDR3 reads CASSTQLASLPHEQYF. In DNA form, the CDR3 reads TGTGCCAGCAGCACCCAACTAGCGTCCCTCCCCCACGAGCAGTACTTC.